This TCR beta chain comes out of a study of cytomegalovirus exposure and HLA in healthy donors. Study conclusions and caveats: Clonal expansion was found to be greater in HLA-associated TCR beta chains than in equally common others in a later analysis. The investigators catalogued under 200 TCR beta chains as cytomegalovirus-associated. The study reported that TCR beta sequences accurately predicted HLA-A and HLA-B alleles in most subjects. Later, an analysis found that common viral pathogens appeared to be linked with several of the most significant clusters.

CDR1 is SGHAT and CDR2 is FQNNGV in the germline V gene. V was shortened by 5 bases and J by 6 bases, with 17 bases between the two germline ends. The CDR3 spans 15 residues. For this clone: Its antigen is not known.

Vbeta (60) and Jbeta (13) primers were used in the PCR. The assay was immunoSEQ multiplex PCR, and TCRdb's table has in-frame clones only and misses some. Of about 190,000 clones in the sample, approximately 80% were seen once. The sequence was obtained from a woman aged 25 to 39 in good health and CMV-seropositive. The specimen was PBMCs. This chain uses TRBV11-2 with TRBJ2-1, with D possibly TRBD1 on 7 matching bases. The chain's CDR3 is CASSLSGGLSNEQFF. CDR3 bases: TGTGCCAGCAGCCTGTCAGGGGGGTTAAGCAATGAGCAGTTCTTC.